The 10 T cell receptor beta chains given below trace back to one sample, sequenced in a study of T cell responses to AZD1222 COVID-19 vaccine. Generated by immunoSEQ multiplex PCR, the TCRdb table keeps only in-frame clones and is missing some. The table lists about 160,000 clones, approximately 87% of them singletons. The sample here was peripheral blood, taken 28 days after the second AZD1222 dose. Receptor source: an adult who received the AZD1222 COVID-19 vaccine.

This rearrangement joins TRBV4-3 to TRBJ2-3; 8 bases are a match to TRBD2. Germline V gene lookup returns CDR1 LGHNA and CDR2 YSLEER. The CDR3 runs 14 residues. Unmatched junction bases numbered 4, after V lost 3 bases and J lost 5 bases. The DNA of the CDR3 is TGCGCCAGCAGCCACGGGGGGGCCTTAGATACGCAGTATTTT. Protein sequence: CASSHGGALDTQYF.

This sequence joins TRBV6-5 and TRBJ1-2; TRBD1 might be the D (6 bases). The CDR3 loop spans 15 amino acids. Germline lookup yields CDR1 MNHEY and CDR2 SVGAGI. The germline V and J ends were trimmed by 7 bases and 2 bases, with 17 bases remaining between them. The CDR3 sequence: CASKDGGAINYGYTF. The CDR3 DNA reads TGTGCCAGCAAGGATGGGGGGGCGATCAACTATGGCTACACCTTC.

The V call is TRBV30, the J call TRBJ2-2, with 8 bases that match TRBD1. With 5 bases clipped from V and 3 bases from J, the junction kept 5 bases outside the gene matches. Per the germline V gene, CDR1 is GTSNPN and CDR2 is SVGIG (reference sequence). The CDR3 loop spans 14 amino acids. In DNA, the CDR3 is TGTGCCTGGCAGGGGGCTGCGGACACCGGGGAGCTGTTTTTT. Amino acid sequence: CAWQGAADTGELFF.

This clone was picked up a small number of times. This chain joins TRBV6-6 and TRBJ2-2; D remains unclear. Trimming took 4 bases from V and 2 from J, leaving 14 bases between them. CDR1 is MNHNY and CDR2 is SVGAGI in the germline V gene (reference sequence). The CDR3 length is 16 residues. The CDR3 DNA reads TGTGCCAGCAGTTCCTGGGCTCCGTCAAACACCGGGGAGCTGTTTTTT. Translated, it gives CASSSWAPSNTGELFF.

The CDR3 loop is CASVYGRGRTYEQYF. The CDR3 DNA reads as TGTGCCAGCGTCTACGGGAGGGGCAGAACCTACGAGCAGTACTTC. The chain combines TRBV2 with TRBJ2-7; 8 positions match TRBD2. V lost 8 bases, J lost 2 bases, and 11 bases stayed unmatched. This CDR3 spans 15 amino acids. Germline values: CDR1 SNHLY, CDR2 FYNNEI.

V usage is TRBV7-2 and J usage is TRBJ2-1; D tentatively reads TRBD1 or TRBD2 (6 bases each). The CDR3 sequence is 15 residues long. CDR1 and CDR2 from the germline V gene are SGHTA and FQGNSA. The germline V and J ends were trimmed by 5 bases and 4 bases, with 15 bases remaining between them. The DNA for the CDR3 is TGTGCCAGCAGCCTGGGGGGCGTTATGTACAATGAGCAGTTCTTC. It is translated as CASSLGGVMYNEQFF.

The CDR3, as DNA: TGTGCCAGCAGTTACTCGATGACAGGTGGCGAAAAACTGTTTTTT. Residues: CASSYSMTGGEKLFF. This rearrangement joins TRBV6-5 to TRBJ1-4; D may be TRBD1 (6 bases). V dropped 0 bases and J dropped 8 bases, with 13 bases sitting between them. This CDR3 has 15 amino acids. Germline CDR1 reads MNHEY; CDR2 reads SVGAGI.

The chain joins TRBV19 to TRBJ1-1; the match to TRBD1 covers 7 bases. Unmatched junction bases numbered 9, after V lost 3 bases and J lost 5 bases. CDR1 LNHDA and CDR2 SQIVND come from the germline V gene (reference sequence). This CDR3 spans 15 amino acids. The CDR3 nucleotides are TGTGCCAGTAGTATGGCCACAGGGGAGGAAACTGAAGCTTTCTTT. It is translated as CASSMATGEETEAFF.

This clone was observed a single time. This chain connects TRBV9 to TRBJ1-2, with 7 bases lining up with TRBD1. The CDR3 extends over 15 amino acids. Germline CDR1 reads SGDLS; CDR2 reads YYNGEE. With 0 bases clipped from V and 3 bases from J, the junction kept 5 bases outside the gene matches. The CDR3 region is CASSVAIGTDYGYTF. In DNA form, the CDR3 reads TGTGCCAGCAGCGTAGCCATCGGGACAGACTATGGCTACACCTTC.

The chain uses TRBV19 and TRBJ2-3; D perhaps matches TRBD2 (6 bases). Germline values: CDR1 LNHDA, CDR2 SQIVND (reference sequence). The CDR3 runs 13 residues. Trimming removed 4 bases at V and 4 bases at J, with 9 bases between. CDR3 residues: CASSTGLADTQYF. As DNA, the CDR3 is TGTGCCAGTAGTACGGGACTGGCAGATACGCAGTATTTT. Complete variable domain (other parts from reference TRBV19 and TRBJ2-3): DGGITQSPKYLFRKEGQNVTLSCEQNLNHDAMYWYRQDPGQGLRLIYYSQIVNDFQKGDIAEGYSVSREKKESFPLTVTSAQKNPTAFYLCASSTGLADTQYFGPGTRLTVL.